This TCR beta chain stems from a study of control samples from healthy donors and cancer patients. Sequencing was performed with immunoSEQ multiplex PCR; in TCRdb, only in-frame clones are kept and a portion is missing. The top ten hold about an eighth of the sample, which has more than 140,000 clones, 94% seen once. The CDR3 length is 13 residues. Germline loops: CDR1 SGHDT, CDR2 YYEEEE. V was shortened by 2 bases and J by 0 bases, with 6 bases between the two germline ends. Sequences were obtained from blood. The genes are TRBV5-6 and TRBJ2-7; D possibly corresponds to TRBD1 (5 bases). The sequence derives from a man aged 35 to 55 in good health. The CDR3 nucleotides are TGTGCCAGCAGCTTCGACAGCTCCTACGAGCAGTACTTC. It specifies CASSFDSSYEQYF. Full variable domain (missing parts from reference TRBV5-6 and TRBJ2-7): DAGVTQSPTHLIKTRGQQVTLRCSPKSGHDTVSWYQQALGQGPQFIFQYYEEEERQRGNFPDRFSGHQFPNYSSELNVNALLLGDSALYLCASSFDSSYEQYFGPGTRLTVT.